A single sample gave rise to the 9 T cell receptor beta chains below, sequenced in a study of T cell repertoires in cytomegalovirus infection. These receptors are not linked to any known antigen. One entry per CDR3 protein, called by TCRdb with MiXCR from the reads. The sample has 200,000 to 250,000 distinct CDR3 sequences; roughly 34% are singletons. The input for sequencing was CD8+ T cells from cultured PBMCs, taken from culture after CMV antigen stimulation. These receptors originate from a human donor in good health (CMV status not recorded). Some clones in this sample may be carry-over from other donors' samples.

The chain uses TRBV6-5 and TRBJ2-7; 8 nucleotides align to TRBD1. The CDR3 consists of 13 residues. CDR1 and CDR2 from the germline V gene are MNHEY and SVGAGI. J gave up 1 base and V 8 bases, and 4 bases lay outside the gene matches. CDR3 nucleotide sequence: TGTGCCAGCCGGGACAGGCAGTCCTACGAGCAGTACTTC. Protein product: CASRDRQSYEQYF.

This clonotype turned up a few times. The rearrangement uses TRBV7-9 and TRBJ2-7; TRBD1 matches at 10 bases. CDR3 length: 14 residues. Germline CDR1 reads SEHNR; CDR2 reads FQNEAQ (reference sequence). V was pared by 7 bases and J by 6 bases, with 9 bases of the junction left unmatched. CDR3 residues: CASTPGTGAVEQYF. CDR3 nucleotides: TGTGCCAGCACCCCCGGGACAGGGGCCGTCGAGCAGTACTTC.

The V call is TRBV11-2, the J call TRBJ1-1; 8 bases align to TRBD1. Germline V gene sequence: CDR1 SGHAT, CDR2 FQNNGV. CDR3 length: 16 amino acids. J lost 1 base, V lost 5 bases, and 9 bases had no gene match. The CDR3 loop is CASSANSQGANTEAFF. The CDR3 DNA is TGTGCCAGCAGCGCAAATTCCCAGGGGGCGAACACTGAAGCTTTCTTT.

This chain connects TRBV9 to TRBJ2-1; the D gene could be TRBD1 or TRBD2 (5 bases each). Trimming cost V 0 bases and J 0 bases, with 10 bases left between them. The CDR3 spans 16 residues. Germline V lookup: CDR1 SGDLS, CDR2 YYNGEE. The CDR3 sequence is CASSVEWGSSYNEQFF. CDR3 coding DNA: TGTGCCAGCAGCGTAGAATGGGGGAGCTCCTACAATGAGCAGTTCTTC.

The chain has TRBV7-9 and TRBJ2-7; no clear D. The CDR3 sequence is 14 residues long. CDR1 is SEHNR and CDR2 is FQNEAQ in the germline V gene (reference sequence). V was trimmed by 3 bases and J by 5 bases, leaving 14 bases between them. CDR3 coding DNA: TGTGCCAGCAGCTTTACAGACATTAGGAACGAGCAGTACTTC. It encodes CASSFTDIRNEQYF.

The rearrangement uses TRBV7-3 and TRBJ2-1, with no clear D. V was pared by 1 base and J by 0 bases, with 7 bases between. The CDR3 runs 15 residues. Germline CDR1 is SGHTA and CDR2 is FQGTGA. The CDR3 loop reads CASSLRKSSYNEQFF. The CDR3 DNA reads TGTGCCAGCAGCTTAAGGAAGAGCTCCTACAATGAGCAGTTCTTC.

This clonotype came up many times. J is TRBJ1-1 and V is TRBV29-1, with D unclear. Germline V gene data show CDR1 as SQVTM and CDR2 as ANQGSEA. The CDR3 runs 10 residues. Trimming shortened V by 7 bases and J by 7 bases, and 10 bases separated the two germline ends. The chain's CDR3 is CSALGLEAFF. The CDR3 DNA sequence: TGCAGCGCCTTAGGCCTTGAAGCTTTCTTT.

This chain links TRBV7-2 with TRBJ2-5; 16 positions match TRBD2. CDR1 and CDR2 from the germline V gene are SGHTA and FQGNSA. CDR3 length: 18 amino acids. V shed 5 bases, J shed 5 bases, and the junction held 11 bases outside the gene matches. CDR3 bases: TGTGCCAGCAGCCAAAAACCGGGACTAGCGGGGGGGCGGGAGACCCAGTACTTC. This gives the protein CASSQKPGLAGGRETQYF.

This clonotype was seen only a few times. The V call is TRBV27, the J call TRBJ2-7; TRBD2 matches at 8 bases. Trimming at V came to 4 bases and at J to 0 bases, leaving 5 bases not matched to a gene. The germline CDR1 and CDR2 sequences are MNHEY and SMNVEV (reference sequence). The CDR3 contains 15 residues. The CDR3 protein is CASSSPGTSSYEQYF. In DNA, the CDR3 is TGTGCCAGCAGTTCCCCCGGGACTAGCTCCTACGAGCAGTACTTC.